This passage covers 2 T cell receptor beta chains from one sample sequenced in a study of cytomegalovirus exposure and HLA in healthy donors. PCR was performed using 60 Vbeta and 13 Jbeta primers. Sequenced by immunoSEQ multiplex PCR; TCRdb stores in-frame clones only, minus some. The repertoire holds 63,000 or so clones, roughly 75% seen once, with around 4% in the top ten. Source material: PBMCs. The receptors come from a woman aged 30 to 39 in good health and CMV-seronegative.

The gene calls are TRBV27 and TRBJ1-1, with D maybe TRBD1 (5 bases). Germline CDR1 and CDR2: MNHEY and SMNVEV (reference sequence). V lost 5 bases and J 3 bases, leaving 13 bases between the germline ends. CDR3 length: 14 residues. The CDR3 spells CASSPTRGHTEAFF. Written as DNA, the CDR3 is TGTGCCAGCAGTCCGACAAGGGGCCACACTGAAGCTTTCTTT.

This chain joins TRBV5-6 and TRBJ2-7, with D perhaps matching TRBD2 (5 bases). CDR3 size: 13 residues. Trimming shortened V by 4 bases and J by 1 base, and 9 bases separated the two germline ends. The germline gives CDR1 SGHDT, CDR2 YYEEEE. The CDR3 bases are TGTGCCAGCAGCCTAGCCAGATCCTACGAGCAGTACTTC. Its translation is CASSLARSYEQYF.